The sequence of this T cell receptor (beta chain) was determined in a study of OX40 agonist ivuxolimab in advanced cancers. Study-wide background: Patients assigned to dose escalation were diagnosed with hepatocellular carcinoma, melanoma, renal cell or head and neck cancer. Three dose-escalation patients had partial responses: one with hepatocellular carcinoma and two with cutaneous melanoma.

The CDR3 extends over 15 amino acids. The V gene end was trimmed by 2 bases and the J gene end by 4 bases; junction bases not matched to a gene: 4. Germline V gives CDR1 WNHNN, CDR2 SYGVQD (reference sequence). Profiled with immunoSEQ multiplex PCR; TCRdb holds only in-frame clones, not every one. The top ten hold roughly 4.9% of the sample, which has some 57,000 clones, approximately 87% seen once. Drawing of blood for sampling happened at baseline, at cycle 4 day 1, and at cycle 7 day 1. This specimen was CD4+ or CD8+ T cells sorted from blood, taken in a trial of the OX40 agonist ivuxolimab. The chain joins TRBV10-1 to TRBJ2-1; TRBD2 matches 8 bases. The receptor was isolated from an adult with an advanced solid tumor such as melanoma, head and neck, liver or kidney cancer. CDR3 sequence: CASSETSGGYNEQFF. CDR3 bases: TGCGCCAGCAGTGAGACTAGCGGAGGATACAATGAGCAGTTCTTC.